The present TCR beta chain was sequenced within a study of cytomegalovirus exposure and HLA in healthy donors. On this clone itself: The antigen is unknown.

In the PCR, 60 Vbeta and 13 Jbeta primers were used. The assay was immunoSEQ multiplex PCR, and TCRdb's table has in-frame clones only and misses some. The sample carries tens of thousands of clones, about 67% recorded once. The donors, nominally healthy at sampling, likely had unrecorded immune exposures. Study results and caveats: Analyses of presence and absence presupposed an approximately uniform sequencing depth across donors. The authors enumerated around 150 TCR beta chains as linked to cytomegalovirus. Later on, analysis showed that most CMV-associated TCR beta chains appeared to be HLA-restricted.

The CDR3 is 14 amino acids. In germline, CDR1 is MNHNS, CDR2 SASEGT. V lost 8 bases to trimming and J lost 2 bases; unmatched junction nucleotides: 7. The sequenced sample was PBMCs. This sequence was found in a man aged 25-40 years in good health and CMV-seronegative. This rearrangement joins TRBV6-1 to TRBJ2-3, with 7 bases aligning to TRBD1. CDR3 DNA: TGTGCCAGCCACCGGGACAGTTCCACAGATACGCAGTATTTT. The encoded protein is CASHRDSSTDTQYF.